These 32 T cell receptor beta chains came from one sample sequenced in a study of T-cell memory formation after mild COVID-19. TCRdb re-analysed the 5' RACE reads in MiXCR, keeping a single row per CDR3 protein. Among roughly 150,000 distinct CDR3 sequences, 20% to 25% were seen once, and the ten largest hold around a quarter. The sample was PBMCs or a T cell subset sorted from them (not recorded which). The receptors originated from an adult woman who had mild COVID-19 (a few samples of this study predate the infection). Cell type and time point are not known.

This clonotype occurred a few times. This chain joins TRBV12-3 or TRBV12-4 and TRBJ2-7; D is perhaps TRBD2 (5 bases). Trimming took 4 bases from V and 6 from J, leaving 13 bases between them. The CDR3 consists of 13 residues. CDR3 coding DNA: TGTGCCAGCAGTTCGTCGCACGGAGGCGAGCAGTACTTC. As protein: CASSSSHGGEQYF.

This clonotype was seen at least ten times. The rearrangement joins TRBV7-3 to TRBJ2-5; no firm D call. This CDR3 spans 13 amino acids. Trimming took off 2 bases at V and 6 bases at J, with 10 bases between the two ends. Germline CDR1 SGHTA, CDR2 FQGTGA. The CDR3 loop is CASSLDNTKTQYF. The CDR3 DNA follows: TGTGCCAGCAGCTTAGATAACACGAAGACCCAGTACTTC.

This clonotype was counted between two and nine times. The chain joins TRBV7-9 to TRBJ2-1, with D possibly TRBD2 on 6 matching bases. This CDR3 region has 11 residues. Trimming took off 7 bases at V and 8 bases at J, with 9 bases between the two ends. Germline CDR1 is SEHNR and CDR2 is FQNEAQ (reference sequence). The CDR3 is CASTPGDEQFF. CDR3 nucleotides: TGTGCCAGCACCCCGGGGGATGAGCAGTTCTTC.

This clonotype was seen more than once but under ten times. The chain has TRBV7-3 and TRBJ2-7; TRBD2 might be the D (5 bases). This CDR3 is built from 13 residues. V was cut by 1 base and J by 5 bases, with 9 bases left in between. Germline CDR1 and CDR2: SGHTA and FQGTGA. Here the CDR3 reads CASSLKGSDEQYF. The CDR3 DNA sequence: TGTGCCAGCAGCTTAAAAGGGAGTGACGAGCAGTACTTC.

This clonotype showed up just a few times. CDR3 DNA sequence: TGCGCCAGCAGCCCACCCGGGGAGACCCAGTACTTC. This translates into CASSPPGETQYF. This rearrangement joins TRBV4-1 to TRBJ2-5; D call uncertain. The germline V and J ends were trimmed by 4 bases and 5 bases, with 8 bases remaining between them. CDR1 MGHRA and CDR2 YSYEKL come from the germline V gene. This CDR3 region has 12 residues.

The chain employs TRBV2 and TRBJ1-2, with 9 bases that match TRBD1. This CDR3 is built from 14 residues. V trimming: 4 bases; J trimming: 8 bases; junction bases outside the gene matches: 8. Germline CDR1 SNHLY, CDR2 FYNNEI. The CDR3 DNA follows: TGTGCCAGCAGTGCCTCGGACAGGGGCTGGGGCTACACCTTC. Translation gives CASSASDRGWGYTF.

On this clonotype: One end of the junction varies from germline; a read error may be responsible. This chain joins TRBV12-3 or TRBV12-4 and TRBJ2-1, with D possibly TRBD1 on 5 matching bases. This CDR3 is 15 amino acids long. The CDR3 sequence is CDSSLGKGVVNEQFF. The CDR3 DNA follows: TGTGACAGCAGTTTAGGGAAAGGGGTAGTAAATGAGCAGTTCTTC.

There are a few counts of this clonotype. The chain uses TRBV7-9 and TRBJ2-5; 9 positions agree with TRBD1. V dropped 4 bases and J dropped 5; count of bases not matched to a gene: 8. The CDR3 runs to 15 residues. The germline gives CDR1 SEHNR, CDR2 FQNEAQ (reference sequence). CDR3 DNA: TGTGCCAGCAGCTCCGGGACAGGGAACGCGGAGACCCAGTACTTC. Translation: CASSSGTGNAETQYF.

There are many counts of this clonotype. V usage is TRBV19 and J usage is TRBJ2-1; TRBD2 is a possible D gene (7 bases). Germline CDR1 reads LNHDA; CDR2 reads SQIVND (reference sequence). The CDR3 has 14 residues. V was clipped by 3 bases and J by 6 bases, with 12 bases between them. CDR3 nucleotides: TGTGCCAGTAGTATCGGGGGGCTAGCCAATGAGCAGTTCTTC. This gives the protein CASSIGGLANEQFF.

CDR3 sequence (DNA): TGTGCCAGCAGCCGTAGGGTCTCAACTAATGAAAAACTGTTTTTT. This translates into CASSRRVSTNEKLFF. V and J are TRBV27 and TRBJ1-4; no clear D gene. Trimming pared 6 bases from V and 0 bases from J, leaving 11 bases between. Germline V gives CDR1 MNHEY, CDR2 SMNVEV (reference sequence). The CDR3 has 15 amino acids. Complete variable domain (other parts from reference TRBV27 and TRBJ1-4): EAQVTQNPRYLITVTGKKLTVTCSQNMNHEYMSWYRQDPGLGLRQIYYSMNVEVTDKGDVPEGYKVSRKEKRNFPLILESPSPNQTSLYFCASSRRVSTNEKLFFGSGTQLSVL.

This clonotype has at least ten counts. This rearrangement joins TRBV13 to TRBJ2-1; 11 bases align to TRBD2. Germline-derived CDR1 and CDR2 are PRHDT and FYEKMQ (reference sequence). The CDR3 sequence is 15 residues long. V trimming: 4 bases; J trimming: 4 bases; junction bases outside the gene matches: 3. The CDR3 DNA is TGTGCCAGCAGCTCGCGGACTAGCGGGTACAATGAGCAGTTCTTC. Amino acids: CASSSRTSGYNEQFF.

The chain has TRBV15 and TRBJ2-1; 11 nucleotides match TRBD1. Germline V gene sequence: CDR1 LNHNV, CDR2 YYDKDF (reference sequence). The CDR3 is 16 amino acids. V trimming: 5 bases; J trimming: 4 bases; junction bases outside the gene matches: 7. In nucleotides, the CDR3 is TGTGCCACCAGCCCCCGGGACAGGGGGAGTTACAATGAGCAGTTCTTC. Translating it yields CATSPRDRGSYNEQFF.

This chain connects TRBV9 to TRBJ2-1; 11 positions match TRBD2. The CDR3 is 18 residues long. V lost 0 bases, J lost 7 bases, and 12 bases stayed unmatched. The germline gives CDR1 SGDLS, CDR2 YYNGEE. CDR3 in amino acids: CASSVETSGDILANEQFF. For the CDR3, the DNA is TGTGCCAGCAGCGTAGAGACTAGCGGGGACATTCTAGCTAATGAGCAGTTCTTC.

This clonotype appeared a few times. J is TRBJ2-7 and V is TRBV12-3 or TRBV12-4, with unresolved D. The CDR3 is made up of 13 amino acids. Trimming removed 6 bases from V and 3 bases from J, with 12 bases in between. In DNA form, the CDR3 reads TGTGCCAGCAGCTCCGGGTCGTTCTACGAGCAGTACTTC. This sequence encodes CASSSGSFYEQYF.

This clonotype was detected ten times or more. Sequence at one end of the junction differs from germline and may be a read error. The chain couples TRBV7-7 to TRBJ2-1; D unclear. Germline values: CDR1 SSHAT, CDR2 FNYEAQ (reference sequence). CDR3 length equals 14 residues. The CDR3: CASSLSEGPNEQFF. CDR3 coding DNA: TGTGCTAGCAGCTTAAGTGAAGGGCCTAATGAGCAGTTCTTC.

This chain links TRBV7-9 with TRBJ2-2; 9 positions match TRBD1. There are 15 residues in the CDR3. Germline loops: CDR1 SEHNR, CDR2 FQNEAQ (reference sequence). Trimming at V came to 0 bases and at J to 4 bases, leaving 0 bases not matched to a gene. The CDR3 region has the DNA TGTGCCAGCAGCTTAGCACAGGGGGCCACCGGGGAGCTGTTTTTT. Translation: CASSLAQGATGELFF.

This clonotype showed up just a few times. The chain recombines TRBV6-5 with TRBJ2-7, with 7 positions matching TRBD2. CDR1 is MNHEY, CDR2 SVGAGI, per germline. The CDR3 length is 14 residues. V trimming: 5 bases; J trimming: 2 bases; junction bases outside the gene matches: 6. The CDR3, as DNA: TGTGCCAGCAGTCCGCGGGACTATACCTACGAGCAGTACTTC. It is translated as CASSPRDYTYEQYF.

The gene calls are TRBV25-1 and TRBJ1-4, with D possibly matching TRBD1 (6 bases). The CDR3 totals 14 residues. Germline V CDR1 and CDR2: MGHDK, SYGVNS. V was cut by 1 base and J by 7 bases, with 10 bases left in between. CDR3 sequence: CASSEFQGPEKLFF. As DNA, the CDR3 is TGTGCCAGCAGTGAATTCCAGGGGCCTGAAAAACTGTTTTTT.

This chain connects TRBV5-6 to TRBJ2-1; the D gene could be TRBD1 or TRBD2 (5 bases each). Trimming removed 2 bases from V and 9 bases from J, with 12 bases in between. Germline lookup yields CDR1 SGHDT and CDR2 YYEEEE. This CDR3 comprises 13 residues. CDR3 loop: CASSFGTTSEQFF. CDR3 bases: TGTGCCAGCAGCTTCGGGACCACCTCTGAGCAGTTCTTC.

The chain couples TRBV12-3 or TRBV12-4 to TRBJ2-1, with a weak D call TRBD2 (6 bases). The length of the CDR3 is 16 residues. V was trimmed by 1 base and J by 7 bases, leaving 17 bases between them. CDR3: CASSLDLGRLGNEQFF. In DNA form, the CDR3 reads TGTGCCAGCAGTTTAGATCTTGGGAGACTAGGAAATGAGCAGTTCTTC.

This clonotype was counted a few times. This sequence joins TRBV7-9 and TRBJ2-1, with 9 bases that match TRBD2. Looked up from germline, CDR1 is SEHNR and CDR2 is FQNEAQ (reference sequence). V was pared by 2 bases and J by 10 bases, with 9 bases of the junction left unmatched. The CDR3 spans 15 residues. The DNA for the CDR3 is TGTGCCAGCAGCTTAAGGCTAGCGGGGATTAACGAGCAGTTCTTC. It encodes CASSLRLAGINEQFF.

The rearrangement links TRBV7-9 to TRBJ2-7, with TRBD1 matching over 11 bases. The CDR3 covers 15 residues. Germline CDR1 reads SEHNR; CDR2 reads FQNEAQ (reference sequence). Losses at the gene ends were 4 bases for V and 4 bases for J; bases not matched to a gene: 6. CDR3 nucleotide sequence: TGTGCCAGCAGCTATCAGGGACAGGGGGATTACGAGCAGTACTTC. This encodes CASSYQGQGDYEQYF.

This clonotype was seen only a few times. CDR3 amino acids: CASSLDWGETQHF. The CDR3 nucleotides are TGCGCCAGCAGCTTGGATTGGGGGGAGACCCAGCATTTT. The gene calls are TRBV5-1 and TRBJ1-5; maybe TRBD1 (5 bases). Trimming shortened V by 0 bases and J by 11 bases, and 12 bases separated the two germline ends. The CDR3 is 13 amino acids. Germline V gene lookup returns CDR1 SGHRS and CDR2 YFSETQ.

This chain uses TRBV12-3 or TRBV12-4 with TRBJ2-7; D is uncertain. Trimming took off 2 bases at V and 3 bases at J, with 5 bases between the two ends. There are 12 residues in the CDR3. In nucleotides, the CDR3 is TGTGCCAGCAGTTTAAAGGGCTACGAGCAGTACTTC. Its translation is CASSLKGYEQYF.

There are a few counts of this clonotype. V gene TRBV9 combines with J gene TRBJ1-1; D ambiguous. Germline lookup yields CDR1 SGDLS and CDR2 YYNGEE. This CDR3 contains 15 residues. Trimming removed 4 bases from V and 4 bases from J, with 17 bases in between. The CDR3 DNA reads as TGTGCCAGCAGCATCGAATCCTCCCTGGGCACTGAAGCTTTCTTT. It translates to CASSIESSLGTEAFF.

The table lists this clonotype with a few counts. The rearrangement links TRBV11-2 to TRBJ2-7; 10 bases match TRBD1. Germline CDR1 is SGHAT and CDR2 is FQNNGV. Losses at the gene ends were 4 bases for V and 2 bases for J; bases not matched to a gene: 8. The CDR3 is 16 amino acids. The CDR3 DNA reads TGTGCCAGCAGCTCCGATACCGGGACAGGGGCCTACGAGCAGTACTTC. Encoded protein: CASSSDTGTGAYEQYF.

In this sample, this clonotype turned up a few times. V gene TRBV5-6 combines with J gene TRBJ1-6, with TRBD1 matching over 8 bases. In germline, CDR1 is SGHDT, CDR2 YYEEEE. CDR3 length: 16 residues. Trimming cost V 4 bases and J 9 bases; bases outside gene matches: 12. CDR3 loop: CASSETGDRRISPLHF. DNA for the CDR3: TGTGCCAGCAGCGAGACAGGGGATCGCCGAATTTCACCCCTCCACTTT.

V gene TRBV5-5 combines with J gene TRBJ1-1; D remains ambiguous. The CDR3 has 12 residues. The germline gives CDR1 SGHKS, CDR2 YYEKEE (reference sequence). The ends were cut back, 5 bases at V and 5 bases at J, with 10 bases in the middle. CDR3 sequence: CASSLLGTEAFF. Written as DNA, the CDR3 is TGTGCCAGCAGTCTTCTGGGGACTGAAGCTTTCTTT.

This clonotype was recorded at least ten times. The chain has TRBV20-1 and TRBJ2-7; D perhaps matches TRBD2 (7 bases). Trimming pared 0 bases from V and 2 bases from J, leaving 14 bases between. The CDR3 covers 15 residues. CDR1 is DFQATT, CDR2 SNEGSKA, per germline (reference sequence). The CDR3 region is CSARDGAGAPYEQYF. As DNA, the CDR3 is TGCAGTGCTAGAGACGGCGCGGGGGCCCCCTACGAGCAGTACTTC.

This clonotype was seen a few times. The chain joins TRBV21-1 to TRBJ2-7; no DNA check was done on the table's D call, TRBD1. TRBV21-1 is shown as a pseudogene. This CDR3 contains 15 residues. CDR3 DNA: TGTGCCAGCAGCGCAACCGGGACAGGGGGCTACGAGCAGTACTTC. This sequence encodes CASSATGTGGYEQYF.

This clonotype was seen a few times. The rearrangement links TRBV13 to TRBJ1-1, with 7 bases fitting TRBD1. V lost 0 bases, J lost 1 base, and 8 bases stayed unmatched. The CDR3 extends over 17 amino acids. Germline V lookup: CDR1 PRHDT, CDR2 FYEKMQ (reference sequence). CDR3 nucleotide sequence: TGTGCCAGCAGCTTAGGCCTCTTGGGACAGTGGAACACTGAAGCTTTCTTT. Protein sequence: CASSLGLLGQWNTEAFF.

The chain combines TRBV7-9 with TRBJ2-1; D is undetermined. The CDR3 sequence is 12 residues long. V lost 7 bases to trimming and J lost 2 bases, with 6 bases between them. CDR1 is SEHNR and CDR2 is FQNEAQ in the germline V gene (reference sequence). The CDR3 is CASINTYNEQFF. For the CDR3, the DNA is TGTGCCAGCATCAATACCTACAATGAGCAGTTCTTC.